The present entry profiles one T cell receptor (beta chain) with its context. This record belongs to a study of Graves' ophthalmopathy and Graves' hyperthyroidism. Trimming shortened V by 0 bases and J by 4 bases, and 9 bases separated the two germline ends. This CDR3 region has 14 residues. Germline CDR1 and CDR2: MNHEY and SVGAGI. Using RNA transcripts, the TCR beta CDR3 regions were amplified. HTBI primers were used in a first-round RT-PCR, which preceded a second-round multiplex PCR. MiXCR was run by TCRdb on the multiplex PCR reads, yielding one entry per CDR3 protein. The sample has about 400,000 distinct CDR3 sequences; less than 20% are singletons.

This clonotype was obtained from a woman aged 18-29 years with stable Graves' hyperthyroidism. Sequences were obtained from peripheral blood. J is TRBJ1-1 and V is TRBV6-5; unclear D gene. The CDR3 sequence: CASSYSIAGTEAFF. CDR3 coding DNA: TGTGCCAGCAGTTACTCGATCGCGGGCACTGAAGCTTTCTTT.